Reported below is one T cell receptor beta chain. Antigen specificity is unknown. The CDR3 totals 14 residues. Germline V gene sequence: CDR1 MDHEN, CDR2 SYDVKM. V shed 7 bases and J 6 bases; nucleotides not matched to a gene: 6. This sample is drawn from a study of T cell responses to AZD1222 COVID-19 vaccine. Study-wide results and caveats: Reportedly, close to half of spike-specific TCRs are directed against unmutated variant regions.

The repertoire was sequenced with immunoSEQ multiplex PCR; TCRdb's copy has only in-frame clones and lacks some. The table shows roughly 180,000 clones, with around 86% occurring only once. Specimen: peripheral blood, collected on day 0 of MenACWY control vaccination. The source of this sequence is an adult in good health. The chain links TRBV28 to TRBJ1-3, with 10 bases aligning to TRBD1. CDR3 bases: TGTGCCAGCATTGGGGGACAGGGGCTAAACACCATATATTTT. Its translation: CASIGGQGLNTIYF.